This T cell receptor (beta chain) was profiled in a study of CD8 T cells in ankylosing spondylitis. Study results and limitations: Reportedly, matched ankylosing spondylitis synovial fluid was significantly enriched for disease-linked clones. Certain motif variants had earlier appeared in reactive arthritis synovial fluid and blood. Disease-linked clones bore a CD8+ phenotype and were relatively rare in peripheral blood.

Trimming stripped 3 bases from V and 8 bases from J, with 13 bases between. The CDR3 spans 13 residues. From germline, CDR1 is SGHTA and CDR2 FQGNSA. Library preparation for TCR beta used quantitative 5'-RACE with molecular barcodes. TCRdb called the 5' RACE reads again in MiXCR, with one record for every CDR3 protein. The sample lists under 300,000 distinct CDR3 sequences; over 8.5% were seen once. At least ten counts were recorded for this clonotype. What it recognizes is unknown. The chain has TRBV7-2 and TRBJ1-1; tentative D call: TRBD1 (6 bases). The TCR comes from a male donor with ankylosing spondylitis or in good health (not recorded which). The specimen was blood, either unsorted or a sorted T cell fraction (not recorded which). In DNA, the CDR3 is TGTGCCAGCAGCTTGAGAGGGACAAAGGAAGCTTTCTTT. Amino acids: CASSLRGTKEAFF. Full variable domain (missing parts from reference TRBV7-2 and TRBJ1-1): GAGVSQSPSNKVTEKGKDVELRCDPISGHTALYWYRQSLGQGLEFLIYFQGNSAPDKSGLPSDRFSAERTGGSVSTLTIQRTQQEDSAVYLCASSLRGTKEAFFGQGTRLTVV.